One and the same sample provided the 18 T cell receptor beta chains below, sequenced in a study of T cell repertoires in cytomegalovirus infection. TCRdb recomputed calls from the reads with MiXCR, one row per CDR3 protein. The sample has 510,000 or so distinct CDR3 sequences; approximately 25% are singletons. What was sequenced was PBMCs. The source of these receptors is a human donor in good health (CMV status not recorded). Some clones in this sample may be carry-over from other donors' samples.

This chain links TRBV6-5 with TRBJ1-4; D not resolved. V lost 8 bases and J lost 10, with 20 bases in between. Germline values: CDR1 MNHEY, CDR2 SVGAGI. The CDR3 has 14 amino acids. CDR3 nucleotide sequence: TGTGCCAGCGGCCTACAGCTTACCGGAGGAAAACTGTTTTTT. Encoded protein: CASGLQLTGGKLFF.

This clonotype was detected only a few times. V usage is TRBV18 and J usage is TRBJ2-7; perhaps TRBD2 as D (6 bases). Deletions cut 4 bases from V and 6 bases from J, with 16 bases between. CDR3 length equals 14 residues. Per the germline V gene, CDR1 is KGHSH and CDR2 is LQKENI. CDR3 loop: CASSLTPTEGEQYF. In DNA, the CDR3 is TGTGCCAGCTCACTAACTCCCACGGAGGGCGAGCAGTACTTC.

This chain links TRBV7-6 with TRBJ2-7, with TRBD1 as a possible D gene (5 bases). Germline V gives CDR1 SGHVS, CDR2 FNYEAQ. The CDR3 sequence is 13 residues long. Between the trimmed V and J ends, which lost 1 base and 2 bases, there was a span of 6 bases. CDR3 protein: CASSLGTTYEQYF. The CDR3 DNA is TGTGCCAGCAGCTTAGGGACAACCTACGAGCAGTACTTC.

In its sample, this clonotype was seen a few times. The V call is TRBV2, the J call TRBJ1-5; 7 nucleotides match TRBD1. V lost 4 bases, J lost 3 bases, and 9 bases stayed unmatched. CDR1 and CDR2 (germline): SNHLY, FYNNEI. This CDR3 is 16 amino acids long. The CDR3: CASSVQGSEFNQPQHF. The CDR3 nucleotides are TGTGCCAGCAGTGTACAGGGGTCGGAGTTCAATCAGCCCCAGCATTTT.

J is TRBJ1-1 and V is TRBV25-1; 9 positions agree with TRBD1. The V gene end was trimmed by 5 bases and the J gene end by 3 bases; junction bases not matched to a gene: 13. CDR1 MGHDK and CDR2 SYGVNS come from the germline V gene. The CDR3 has 17 amino acids. This CDR3 reads CASSNTGTGFWHTEAFF. Written as DNA, the CDR3 is TGTGCCAGCAGTAACACCGGGACAGGGTTTTGGCACACTGAAGCTTTCTTT.

This sequence joins TRBV19 and TRBJ2-1, with 9 bases fitting TRBD1. The CDR3 runs 13 residues. Germline lookup yields CDR1 LNHDA and CDR2 SQIVND (reference sequence). J gave up 9 bases and V 4 bases, and 4 bases lay outside the gene matches. Written as DNA, the CDR3 is TGTGCCAGTAGTACGGACAGGGGAGGTGAGCAGTTCTTC. Translation gives CASSTDRGGEQFF. The whole variable domain, filled in from reference TRBV19 and TRBJ2-1, reads DGGITQSPKYLFRKEGQNVTLSCEQNLNHDAMYWYRQDPGQGLRLIYYSQIVNDFQKGDIAEGYSVSREKKESFPLTVTSAQKNPTAFYLCASSTDRGGEQFFGPGTRLTVL.

Of note for this clonotype: At one end, the junction sequence differs from germline, possibly due to a read error. The rearrangement joins TRBV11-2 to TRBJ1-1, with no clear D. The length of the CDR3 is 15 residues. CDR1 and CDR2 (germline): SGHAT, FQNNGV. CDR3 coding DNA: TGTGCCAGCAGCTCCCCCGCGGCTTGGAAGACTGAAGCTCTCTTT. Its translation is CASSSPAAWKTEALF.

The chain links TRBV6-2 or TRBV6-3 to TRBJ1-5; a possible D gene is TRBD1 (6 bases). V was shortened by 2 bases and J by 0 bases, with 11 bases between the two germline ends. This CDR3 is 16 amino acids long. Germline lookup yields CDR1 MNHEY and CDR2 SVGEGT. The CDR3 DNA follows: TGTGCCAGCAGTTACCCGGACAGTTTTAGCAATCAGCCCCAGCATTTT. Its protein is CASSYPDSFSNQPQHF.

The sample holds many counts of this clonotype. The gene calls are TRBV7-2 and TRBJ2-7; the D is unclear. Germline V CDR1 and CDR2: SGHTA, FQGNSA. Trimming shortened V by 3 bases and J by 5 bases, and 11 bases separated the two germline ends. This CDR3 spans 13 amino acids. The CDR3 sequence: CASSFRLRDEQYF. The DNA of the CDR3 is TGTGCCAGCAGCTTTAGGCTTCGGGACGAGCAGTACTTC.

Only a few counts were recorded for this clonotype. The CDR3 sequence: CASSIGTSGRYEQFF. The CDR3 nucleotides are TGTGCCAGTAGTATAGGGACTAGCGGGAGGTATGAGCAGTTCTTC. The chain joins TRBV19 to TRBJ2-1, with 14 bases identical to TRBD2. Germline V lookup: CDR1 LNHDA, CDR2 SQIVND (reference sequence). CDR3 length equals 15 residues. V lost 1 base to trimming and J lost 8 bases; unmatched junction nucleotides: 1.

A single count supports this clonotype. The chain uses TRBV10-3 and TRBJ2-2, with 9 positions matching TRBD1. Germline CDR1 is ENHRY and CDR2 is SYGVKD. CDR3 length: 16 residues. The junction had 5 bases not matched to a gene; V was cut back by 4 bases and J by 2 bases. The CDR3 protein is CAISAGQGLNTGELFF. CDR3 coding DNA: TGTGCCATCAGTGCTGGACAGGGGCTCAACACCGGGGAGCTGTTTTTT.

This sequence joins TRBV6-5 and TRBJ1-5; no clear D gene. The CDR3 loop spans 13 amino acids. Germline V lookup: CDR1 MNHEY, CDR2 SVGAGI. Trimming removed 1 base at V and 7 bases at J, with 8 bases between. CDR3 loop: CASSYFGEQPQHF. CDR3 bases: TGTGCCAGCAGTTACTTTGGGGAACAGCCCCAGCATTTT.

This clonotype has more than one count but fewer than ten. The chain uses TRBV7-2 and TRBJ2-3, with 14 bases lining up with TRBD2. The CDR3 sequence is 16 residues long. J was trimmed by 6 bases and V by 5 bases; bases with no gene match: 7. Per germline, CDR1 SGHTA and CDR2 FQGNSA. The CDR3 nucleotides are TGTGCCAGCAGCCGACTAGCGGGAGGGCTACGGGATACGCAGTATTTT. As protein: CASSRLAGGLRDTQYF.

This clonotype was seen only a few times. This chain uses TRBV12-3 or TRBV12-4 with TRBJ1-5; the D is unclear. The CDR3 has 12 residues. Between the trimmed V and J ends, which lost 3 bases and 15 bases, there was a span of 15 bases. The CDR3 sequence is CASSLSSRVLHF. DNA for the CDR3: TGTGCCAGCAGTTTGTCCAGCCGCGTCTTGCATTTT.

The rearrangement links TRBV7-8 to TRBJ2-3, with D hard to call. The CDR3 covers 15 residues. The germline gives CDR1 SGHVS, CDR2 FQNEAQ. Trimming shortened V by 2 bases and J by 1 base, and 10 bases separated the two germline ends. The DNA of the CDR3 is TGTGCCAGCAGCTTAAGTGGGCCTCGCACAGATACGCAGTATTTT. Its translation: CASSLSGPRTDTQYF.

This clonotype was detected only a few times. The CDR3 spells CASSFGQPFDEQYV. The CDR3 DNA reads TGTGCCAGCAGCTTCGGGCAGCCCTTTGACGAGCAGTACGTC. V is TRBV7-9 and J is TRBJ2-7, with unresolved D. The CDR3 spans 14 residues. Germline V gene lookup returns CDR1 SEHNR and CDR2 FQNEAQ (reference sequence). V lost 3 bases and J 5 bases, leaving 14 bases between the germline ends.

This clonotype was seen a handful of times. The DNA of the CDR3 is TGTGCCAGCAGTCCGCGAGGTTCGGACACAGATACGCAGTATTTT. It is translated as CASSPRGSDTDTQYF. The J gene is TRBJ2-3, the V gene TRBV12-3 or TRBV12-4; no clear D. The V gene lost 5 bases and the J gene lost 2 bases, with 14 bases spanning the gap. The CDR3 has 15 amino acids.

The chain joins TRBV12-3 or TRBV12-4 to TRBJ2-6; D perhaps matches TRBD1 (5 bases). The CDR3 has 15 residues. The V end lost 3 bases, the J end lost 3 bases, and 9 bases lay between the germline ends. This CDR3 reads CASSFLGDGANVLTF. Written as DNA, the CDR3 is TGTGCCAGCAGTTTTCTAGGGGATGGGGCCAACGTCCTGACTTTC.